A single sample is the source of the 25 T cell receptor beta chains below, sequenced in a study of T cell responses to AZD1222 COVID-19 vaccine. Assay used: immunoSEQ multiplex PCR; TCRdb lists only in-frame clones, some missing. The sample lists 80,000 or so clones, around nine tenths occurring once. Sequenced material: peripheral blood, taken on day 0 of AZD1222 vaccination. These receptors came from an adult in good health.

This rearrangement joins TRBV5-1 to TRBJ1-4; TRBD1 aligns across 9 bases. Germline CDR1 SGHRS, CDR2 YFSETQ. The V gene end was trimmed by 3 bases and the J gene end by 8 bases; junction bases not matched to a gene: 8. The CDR3 length is 15 residues. CDR3 nucleotides: TGCGCCAGCAGCTCTACCGGGACAGGGAAAGAAAAACTGTTTTTT. The encoded protein is CASSSTGTGKEKLFF.

The chain recombines TRBV4-2 with TRBJ1-1; D unresolved. The CDR3 consists of 13 residues. Germline V lookup: CDR1 LGHNA, CDR2 YNFKEQ. Trimming removed 2 bases from V and 6 bases from J, with 10 bases in between. The CDR3 region has the DNA TGTGCCAGCAGCCAATCGGGTAGGGCTGAAGCTTTCTTT. Translation: CASSQSGRAEAFF.

The chain is built from TRBV19 and TRBJ2-7; 11 nucleotides line up with TRBD1. V lost 3 bases, J lost 6 bases, and 7 bases stayed unmatched. The CDR3 sequence is 15 residues long. Germline V gene sequence: CDR1 LNHDA, CDR2 SQIVND (reference sequence). The CDR3 is CASSIGGQGAREQYF. In DNA form, the CDR3 reads TGTGCCAGTAGTATTGGCGGACAGGGGGCACGCGAGCAGTACTTC.

V gene TRBV3-1 (or the pseudogene TRBV3-2) combines with J gene TRBJ2-1; 10 nucleotides agree with TRBD2. Germline trimming cut 0 bases from V and 3 bases from J; bases unmatched to any gene: 14. The germline V gene encodes CDR1 LGHDT and CDR2 YNNKEL (reference sequence). This CDR3 contains 20 residues. The CDR3 region has the DNA TGTGCCAGCAGCCAAGAAAGGTCCCTGGGGGCTAGCGGGAGCTACAATGAGCAGTTCTTC. This codes for CASSQERSLGASGSYNEQFF.

This sequence joins TRBV4-2 and TRBJ2-1; D is uncertain. Trimming took 5 bases from V and 0 from J, leaving 11 bases between them. Germline V lookup: CDR1 LGHNA, CDR2 YNFKEQ. The CDR3 spans 15 residues. The CDR3 coding sequence is TGTGCCAGCAGCGACGACCGCAGCTCCTACAATGAGCAGTTCTTC. As protein: CASSDDRSSYNEQFF.

This clone was seen a few times. The chain joins TRBV7-2 to TRBJ1-3; D gene unclear. The CDR3 extends over 13 amino acids. V was trimmed by 2 bases and J by 2 bases, leaving 4 bases between them. The V gene's germline CDR1 is SGHTA and CDR2 FQGNSA. The CDR3 sequence: CASSLSAGNTIYF. In DNA form, the CDR3 reads TGTGCCAGCAGCTTATCCGCTGGAAACACCATATATTTT.

The chain couples TRBV2 to TRBJ2-5, with 10 bases lining up with TRBD2. The germline V gene encodes CDR1 SNHLY and CDR2 FYNNEI. Unmatched junction bases numbered 16, after V lost 8 bases and J lost 7 bases. The CDR3 is 16 amino acids. The CDR3 reads CASQGWTSGPPATQYF. Here the CDR3 DNA reads TGTGCCAGCCAAGGGTGGACTAGCGGCCCCCCAGCGACCCAGTACTTC.

The CDR3 DNA reads as TGCGCCAGCAGCTGGGCCCCCGGGACTAGTAGTGAGCAGTACTTC. Translated, it gives CASSWAPGTSSEQYF. V and J are TRBV5-1 and TRBJ2-7; 8 bases are a match to TRBD2. Germline V gene data show CDR1 as SGHRS and CDR2 as YFSETQ. V shed 3 bases and J 7 bases; nucleotides not matched to a gene: 12. The CDR3 runs to 15 residues.

In its sample, this clone was seen once. J is TRBJ1-2 and V is TRBV6-5; no clear D. The CDR3 runs to 13 residues. V lost 7 bases and J 8 bases, leaving 17 bases between the germline ends. The germline V gene has CDR1 MNHEY and CDR2 SVGAGI. This chain's CDR3 is CASTEHPRAGYTF. CDR3 coding DNA: TGTGCCAGCACCGAACACCCCCGGGCGGGCTACACCTTC.

The J gene is TRBJ1-2, the V gene TRBV19, with 7 bases lining up with TRBD1. Looked up from germline, CDR1 is LNHDA and CDR2 is SQIVND (reference sequence). The CDR3 has 14 amino acids. The V and J ends lost 1 base and 4 bases, in that order; junction bases with no gene match: 3. CDR3 protein: CASSIGGDSYGYTF. Written as DNA, the CDR3 is TGTGCCAGTAGTATAGGAGGGGACAGCTATGGCTACACCTTC. Together with reference TRBV19 and TRBJ1-2, the CDR3 gives the full variable domain: DGGITQSPKYLFRKEGQNVTLSCEQNLNHDAMYWYRQDPGQGLRLIYYSQIVNDFQKGDIAEGYSVSREKKESFPLTVTSAQKNPTAFYLCASSIGGDSYGYTFGSGTRLTVV.

The chain joins TRBV12-3 or TRBV12-4 to TRBJ2-1, with no clear D. Trimming cost V 1 base and J 7 bases, with 8 bases left between them. The CDR3 sequence is 13 residues long. CDR3 nucleotide sequence: TGTGCCAGCAGTTTAGGCAGGAAAAATGAGCAGTTCTTC. Protein: CASSLGRKNEQFF.

V usage is TRBV6-2 or TRBV6-3 and J usage is TRBJ2-3, with D uncertain. The germline V gene has CDR1 MNHEY and CDR2 SVGEGT. Deletions cut 0 bases from V and 2 bases from J, with 6 bases between. This CDR3 is built from 14 residues. CDR3 sequence: CASSYSSLTDTQYF. DNA for the CDR3: TGTGCCAGCAGTTACTCGAGTCTCACAGATACGCAGTATTTT.

This chain connects TRBV2 to TRBJ2-1, with D perhaps TRBD2 (5 bases). The CDR3 length is 15 residues. Between the trimmed V and J ends, which lost 2 bases and 2 bases, there was a span of 10 bases. The germline gives CDR1 SNHLY, CDR2 FYNNEI. CDR3 protein: CASSESGYPYNEQFF. The CDR3 DNA reads TGTGCCAGCAGTGAATCGGGGTATCCCTACAATGAGCAGTTCTTC.

The chain uses TRBV2 and TRBJ1-2; 7 bases line up with TRBD1. The ends lost 6 bases at V and 1 base at J; junction bases unmatched: 5. CDR1 and CDR2 (germline): SNHLY, FYNNEI. The CDR3 has 14 amino acids. CDR3 loop: CASRGGTVNYGYTF. The CDR3 nucleotides read TGTGCCAGCAGAGGAGGGACAGTTAACTATGGCTACACCTTC.

V is TRBV19 and J is TRBJ2-7; TRBD1 matches at 7 bases. After removal of 5 bases from V and 5 bases from J, the junction contained 6 bases not matched to a gene. Germline-derived CDR1 and CDR2 are LNHDA and SQIVND (reference sequence). CDR3 length: 13 amino acids. The CDR3, as DNA: TGTGCCAGTAGTGGGCGGACAGGCAACGAGCAGTACTTC. Its protein is CASSGRTGNEQYF.

The chain combines TRBV5-1 with TRBJ1-1; TRBD1 might be the D (6 bases). The V and J ends lost 2 bases and 2 bases respectively, with 10 bases between them. This CDR3 has 14 amino acids. CDR1 is SGHRS, CDR2 YFSETQ, per germline. The CDR3 sequence is CASSLPRGNTEAFF. The DNA of the CDR3 is TGCGCCAGCAGCTTACCCAGGGGCAACACTGAAGCTTTCTTT.

In its sample, this clone was seen once. The chain is built from TRBV7-2 and TRBJ1-2; D possibly corresponds to TRBD1 (5 bases). Germline V gives CDR1 SGHTA, CDR2 FQGNSA. The length of the CDR3 is 15 residues. Trimming took 0 bases from V and 2 from J, leaving 10 bases between them. CDR3 sequence reads: CASSLAAGPNYGYTF. The CDR3 nucleotides read TGTGCCAGCAGCTTAGCGGCAGGGCCGAACTATGGCTACACCTTC.

The chain combines TRBV7-8 with TRBJ2-7; possible D gene TRBD1, 5 bases. The CDR3 length is 13 residues. V was cut by 1 base and J by 3 bases, with 7 bases left in between. The germline V gene encodes CDR1 SGHVS and CDR2 FQNEAQ. CDR3 bases: TGTGCCAGCAGCTTAGGACAGCTCTACGAGCAGTACTTC. Amino acid sequence: CASSLGQLYEQYF.

The gene calls are TRBV9 and TRBJ2-7; a possible D gene is TRBD2 (5 bases). The CDR3 contains 15 residues. Deletions cut 0 bases from V and 1 base from J, with 11 bases between. Germline loops: CDR1 SGDLS, CDR2 YYNGEE. DNA of the CDR3: TGTGCCAGCAGCGTAGGTAACCTAGCTTCCTACGAGCAGTACTTC. It encodes CASSVGNLASYEQYF.

This clone was counted once. This chain uses TRBV5-6 with TRBJ1-5; D unresolved. V gave up 2 bases and J gave up 1 base, with 10 bases separating them. Per the germline V gene, CDR1 is SGHDT and CDR2 is YYEEEE. This CDR3 contains 15 residues. CDR3 protein: CASSFEGSSNQPQHF. CDR3 nucleotides: TGTGCCAGCAGCTTTGAAGGTTCAAGCAATCAGCCCCAGCATTTT.

This clone was seen a single time. The genes are TRBV27 and TRBJ1-5, with TRBD1 identical over 7 bases. Germline CDR1 reads MNHEY; CDR2 reads SMNVEV (reference sequence). The ends lost 7 bases at V and 4 bases at J; junction bases unmatched: 7. There are 14 residues in the CDR3. The CDR3 sequence is CASNRQGSNQPQHF. CDR3 nucleotide sequence: TGTGCCAGCAACCGACAGGGAAGTAATCAGCCCCAGCATTTT.

The V gene is TRBV27, the J gene TRBJ1-6, with 8 nucleotides matching TRBD1. This CDR3 has 14 amino acids. Germline assignment: CDR1 MNHEY and CDR2 SMNVEV (reference sequence). V was pared by 5 bases and J by 6 bases, with 3 bases of the junction left unmatched. The CDR3 spells CASSADRGNSPLHF. CDR3 sequence (DNA): TGTGCCAGCAGTGCCGACAGGGGTAATTCACCCCTCCACTTT.

The chain uses TRBV10-1 and TRBJ2-1; D not resolved. CDR3 length equals 14 residues. V shed 2 bases and J shed 3 bases, with 8 bases lying between them. CDR1 and CDR2 from the germline V gene are WNHNN and SYGVQD (reference sequence). CDR3 in amino acids: CASSEPPGYNEQFF. CDR3 DNA: TGCGCCAGCAGTGAGCCGCCTGGCTACAATGAGCAGTTCTTC.

A remark on this clone: Germline and junction disagree at one end, which may indicate a read error. The V and J genes are TRBV3-1 (or the pseudogene TRBV3-2) and TRBJ2-7, with D hard to call. CDR3 length: 11 amino acids. Looked up from germline, CDR1 is LGHDT and CDR2 is YNNKEL (reference sequence). The CDR3 protein is CASSQATEEYF. CDR3 nucleotides: TGTGCCAGCAGCCAGGCGACCGAGGAGTACTTC.

This chain uses TRBV3-1 (or the pseudogene TRBV3-2) with TRBJ1-5; 8 positions match TRBD1. The CDR3 covers 14 residues. Losses at the gene ends were 4 bases for V and 7 bases for J; bases not matched to a gene: 6. Looked up from germline, CDR1 is LGHDT and CDR2 is YNNKEL (reference sequence). The CDR3 loop reads CASSLRQGYQPQHF. The CDR3 nucleotides are TGTGCCAGCAGCCTTAGACAGGGGTACCAGCCCCAGCATTTT.